The rows below give T cell receptor beta chains drawn from one sample of a study of blood T cell repertoires in COVID-19. Assay used: immunoSEQ multiplex PCR; TCRdb lists only in-frame clones, some missing. The sample includes some 100,000 clones, about 90% of them seen just once. The source material was peripheral blood. These TCRs come from a human donor with active COVID-19. The donor label of this sample is uncertain. The CDR3 runs from the conserved cysteine through the conserved F or W. The D gene is left open where the match is weak. The size field is filled for only some rows; it gives once, few, many or a size class.

D gene	V gene	clone size	CDR3 length	J gene	CDR3 DNA	CDR3 protein
-	TRBV9	-	15	TRBJ2-3	TGTGCCAGCAGCCCCGGAAGGGGTTTAGGAGATACGCAGTATTTT	CASSPGRGLGDTQYF
-	TRBV2	-	14	TRBJ1-6	TGTGCCAGCAGTGGGGCAGGGGAAGGGTCACCCCTCCACTTT	CASSGAGEGSPLHF
-	TRBV12-2	few	16	TRBJ1-6	TGTGCAAGTCGCTTTTGGACAGGGGGCTATAATTCACCCCTCCACTTT	CASRFWTGGYNSPLHF
TRBD1	TRBV6-6	few	16	TRBJ1-4	TGTGCCAGCAGTCTCCCCCTTGACAGGGTTGATGAAAAACTGTTTTTT	CASSLPLDRVDEKLFF
TRBD1	TRBV19	-	16	TRBJ1-2	TGTGCCAGTAGTATCGCAACCGGGACAGCAATTTATGGCTACACCTTC	CASSIATGTAIYGYTF
-	TRBV6-4	-	14	TRBJ2-2	TGTGCCGCAGGGGGGCCCTTACAACGCGGGGAGCTGTTTTTT	CAAGGPLQRGELFF
-	TRBV5-5	-	12	TRBJ2-7	TGTGCCAGCAACAGAGTCACCTACGAGCAGTACTTC	CASNRVTYEQYF
TRBD2	TRBV5-1	-	19	TRBJ2-3	TGCGCCAGCAGCGGGGGGCTGGGACTAGCGGGGCCCCACACAGATACGCAGTATTTT	CASSGGLGLAGPHTDTQYF
-	TRBV6-5	-	14	TRBJ2-7	TGTGCCAGCAGGACGGGGGACGTAACCTACGAGCAGTACTTC	CASRTGDVTYEQYF
TRBD1	TRBV29-1	-	14	TRBJ2-5	TGCAGCGTGGGGACAGGGGGCTCGGGAGAGACCCAGTACTTC	CSVGTGGSGETQYF
TRBD2	TRBV2	-	17	TRBJ2-3	TGTGCCAGCACCGGGAGGGCGGGGGTACTCGGTGGAGATACGCAGTATTTT	CASTGRAGVLGGDTQYF
TRBD1	TRBV7-9	-	20	TRBJ2-3	TGTGCCAGCAGCAGAGGGACAGGGAGTTATAGTCAAGCTAGCACAGATACGCAGTATTTT	CASSRGTGSYSQASTDTQYF
-	TRBV5-1	-	16	TRBJ2-5	TGCGCCAGCAGCTTGGTCCCGCAGGGGTCCCAAGAGACCCAGTACTTC	CASSLVPQGSQETQYF
TRBD1	TRBV6-2/TRBV6-3	-	14	TRBJ1-1	TGTGCCAGCAGTTACCGACAGGGTTACACTGAAGCTTTCTTT	CASSYRQGYTEAFF
-	TRBV9	-	13	TRBJ2-2	TGTGCCAGCAGCCCACGAGAGGCCGGGGAGCTGTTTTTT	CASSPREAGELFF
TRBD2	TRBV5-1	-	15	TRBJ2-3	TGCGCCAGTGGGAGGGTATCGGCCGACACAGATACGCAGTATTTT	CASGRVSADTDTQYF
-	TRBV28	-	12	TRBJ1-6	TGTGCCAGCAGTAACATTGGTGTGACCCTCCACTTT	CASSNIGVTLHF
TRBD1	TRBV6-2/TRBV6-3	-	17	TRBJ2-7	TGTGCCAGCAGTTACCGCTTACAGGGGCCAGCGGCCCACGAGCAGTACTTC	CASSYRLQGPAAHEQYF
-	TRBV19	-	13	TRBJ1-1	TGTGCCAGCAGTAACGCGGGAGAAACTGAAGCTTTCTTT	CASSNAGETEAFF
TRBD2	TRBV7-2	-	15	TRBJ2-7	TGTGCCAGCGGTCTTTCCGGGGGGGCCACATACGAGCAGTACTTC	CASGLSGGATYEQYF
-	TRBV18	-	13	TRBJ1-1	TGTGCCAGCTCACTTGGACAGAACACTGAAGCTTTCTTT	CASSLGQNTEAFF
-	TRBV4-1	once	18	TRBJ2-2	TGCGCCAGCAGCCAAGTAGATTTGGTTGACACACGAACCGGGGAGCTGTTTTTT	CASSQVDLVDTRTGELFF
-	TRBV2	-	15	TRBJ1-2	TGTGCCAGCAGTGAAGCGCTTCGGACAAGAGAAGGCTACACCTTC	CASSEALRTREGYTF
TRBD1	TRBV2	-	15	TRBJ1-4	TGTGCCAGCAGTAGGACAGGGTCCAATAATGAAAAACTGTTTTTT	CASSRTGSNNEKLFF
-	TRBV7-9	-	13	TRBJ1-1	TGTGCCAGCAGCTTCCCAGGGGTGAATGAAGCTTTCTTT	CASSFPGVNEAFF
TRBD2	TRBV27	-	15	TRBJ2-3	TGTGCCAGCAGAAGCGGGGGGGCGGGGACAGATACGCAGTATTTT	CASRSGGAGTDTQYF
TRBD1	TRBV5-1	-	15	TRBJ1-2	TGCGCCAGCAGCTTGGGACAGGGGGTAGTCTATGGCTACACCTTC	CASSLGQGVVYGYTF
TRBD1	TRBV5-1	-	14	TRBJ2-7	TGCGCCAGCAGCTTGGGACAGGGGGCGTACGAGCAGTACTTC	CASSLGQGAYEQYF
-	TRBV7-2	-	17	TRBJ1-3	TGTGCCAGCAGCCCTCAACAGGGCCCGAGCTCTGGAAACACCATATATTTT	CASSPQQGPSSGNTIYF
TRBD2	TRBV10-3	-	16	TRBJ2-7	TGTGCCATCAGTGAGTCACTCTCACCGGGACTAGCGGAACAGTACTTC	CAISESLSPGLAEQYF
TRBD1	TRBV5-1	-	16	TRBJ2-7	TGCGCCAGCAGCTTGGCCGGGACAGGGAATTTCTACGAGCAGTACTTC	CASSLAGTGNFYEQYF
TRBD1	TRBV20-1	-	15	TRBJ1-2	TGCAGTGCTAGTGCACCGGGACAGGGGGACTATGGCTACACCTTC	CSASAPGQGDYGYTF
-	TRBV9	once	15	TRBJ2-2	TGTGCCAGCAGCGCTCTAGCGTTGAACACCGGGGAGCTGTTTTTT	CASSALALNTGELFF
-	TRBV4-2	-	14	TRBJ2-1	TGTGCCAGCAGCCAAGAGCAGCGGGTGGACGAGCAGTTCTTC	CASSQEQRVDEQFF
-	TRBV6-6	-	16	TRBJ2-5	TGTGCCAGCAGTCGACTAGGAACAGGGAAACAAGAGACCCAGTACTTC	CASSRLGTGKQETQYF